This T cell receptor beta chain was obtained from a study of T cell clonotyping in hematopoietic cell transplantation. Study-wide context: Recipients' pretransplant samples followed cytoreduction.

Assay used: immunoSEQ multiplex PCR; TCRdb lists only in-frame clones, some missing. The sample shows roughly 30,000 clones, 70% to 80% of them seen only once. J lost 4 bases, V lost 7 bases, and 4 bases had no gene match. In germline, CDR1 is MNHNS, CDR2 SASEGT. The CDR3 is 15 residues long. In regard to this clone: Antigen: not known.

Time point specified: recipient sample about 28 days before transplant, after cytoreduction. Blood collection times were about day -28 and days 30, 100, 180 posttransplant. Study-wide results and limits: Broader posttransplant TCR repertoire diversity was predicted by graft donor and pretransplant recipient Inverse Simpson Index values.

Sequenced here: peripheral blood mononuclear cells, sampled before stem cell transplant. The chain recombines TRBV6-1 with TRBJ2-5; 15 bases are shared with TRBD2. The source is a woman in her 30s with chronic myeloid leukemia. Some clones in this sample may be carry-over from other donors' samples. CDR3: CASTGLAGGRETQYF. CDR3 in DNA: TGTGCCAGCACCGGACTAGCGGGGGGGAGAGAGACCCAGTACTTC.